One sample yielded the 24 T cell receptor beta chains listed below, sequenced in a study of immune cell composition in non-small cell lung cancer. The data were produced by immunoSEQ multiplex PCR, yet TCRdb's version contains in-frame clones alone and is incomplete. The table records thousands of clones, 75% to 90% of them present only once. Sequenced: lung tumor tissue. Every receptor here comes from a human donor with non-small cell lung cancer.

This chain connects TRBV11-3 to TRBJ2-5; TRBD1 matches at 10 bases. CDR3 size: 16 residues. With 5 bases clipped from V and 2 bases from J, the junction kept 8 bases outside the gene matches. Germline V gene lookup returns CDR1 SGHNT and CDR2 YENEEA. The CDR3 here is CASSRGGTGVQETQYF. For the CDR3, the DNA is TGTGCCAGCAGCCGAGGGGGGACAGGGGTTCAAGAGACCCAGTACTTC.

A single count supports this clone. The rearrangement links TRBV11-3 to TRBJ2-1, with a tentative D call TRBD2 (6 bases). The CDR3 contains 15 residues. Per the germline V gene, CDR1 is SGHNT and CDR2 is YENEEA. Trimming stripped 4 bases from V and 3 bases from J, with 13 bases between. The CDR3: CASSYGRTNYNEQFF. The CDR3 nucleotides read TGTGCCAGCAGCTACGGGAGAACGAACTACAATGAGCAGTTCTTC.

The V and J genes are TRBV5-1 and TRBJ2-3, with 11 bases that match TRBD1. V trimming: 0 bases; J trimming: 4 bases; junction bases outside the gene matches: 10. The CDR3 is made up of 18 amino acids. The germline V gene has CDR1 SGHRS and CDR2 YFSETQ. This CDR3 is CASSLGDRGNPPADTQYF. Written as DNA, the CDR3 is TGCGCCAGCAGCTTGGGGGACAGGGGGAATCCACCGGCAGATACGCAGTATTTT.

The CDR3 DNA follows: TGTGCCAGCAGCTCCGGGACTCTTCATCAGCCCCAGCATTTT. Amino acid sequence: CASSSGTLHQPQHF. The chain combines TRBV7-9 with TRBJ1-5, with a possible D match to TRBD1 (5 bases). CDR3 length: 14 amino acids. The germline gives CDR1 SEHNR, CDR2 FQNEAQ (reference sequence). The germline V and J ends were trimmed by 4 bases and 5 bases, with 12 bases remaining between them. Combining the CDR3 with reference TRBV7-9 and TRBJ1-5 gives the whole variable domain DTGVSQNPRHKITKRGQNVTFRCDPISEHNRLYWYRQTLGQGPEFLTYFQNEAQLEKSRLLSDRFSAERPKGSFSTLEIQRTEQGDSAMYLCASSSGTLHQPQHFGDGTRLSIL.

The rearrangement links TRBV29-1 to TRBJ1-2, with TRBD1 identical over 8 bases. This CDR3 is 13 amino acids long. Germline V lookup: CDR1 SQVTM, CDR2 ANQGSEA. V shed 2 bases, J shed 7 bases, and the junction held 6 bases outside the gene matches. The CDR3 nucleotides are TGCAGCGTTGAACATAACAGGGGGGCTGGCTACACCTTC. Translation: CSVEHNRGAGYTF.

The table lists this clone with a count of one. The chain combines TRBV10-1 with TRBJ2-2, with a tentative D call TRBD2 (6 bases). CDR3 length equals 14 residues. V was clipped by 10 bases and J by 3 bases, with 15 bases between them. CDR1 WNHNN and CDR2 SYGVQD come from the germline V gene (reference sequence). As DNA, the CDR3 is TGCGCCACCGCGGCGGACTATTACACCGGGGAGCTGTTTTTT. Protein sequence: CATAADYYTGELFF.

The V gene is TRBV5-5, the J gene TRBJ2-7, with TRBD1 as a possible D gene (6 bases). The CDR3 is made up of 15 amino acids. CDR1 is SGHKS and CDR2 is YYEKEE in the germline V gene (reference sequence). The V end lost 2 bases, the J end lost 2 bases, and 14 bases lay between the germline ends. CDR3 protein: CASSFSLTGTYEQYF. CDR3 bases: TGTGCCAGCAGCTTTTCTCTAACAGGGACCTACGAGCAGTACTTC.

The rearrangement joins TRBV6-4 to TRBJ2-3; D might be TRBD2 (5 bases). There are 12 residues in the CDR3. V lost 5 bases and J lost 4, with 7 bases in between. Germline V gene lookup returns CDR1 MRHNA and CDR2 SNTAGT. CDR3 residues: CASSSGADTQYF. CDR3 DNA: TGTGCCAGCAGTAGCGGCGCAGATACGCAGTATTTT.

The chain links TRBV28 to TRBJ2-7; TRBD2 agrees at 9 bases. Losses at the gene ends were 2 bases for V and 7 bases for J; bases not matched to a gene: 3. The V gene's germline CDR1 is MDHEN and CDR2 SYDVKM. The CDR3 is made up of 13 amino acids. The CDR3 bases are TGTGCCAGCAGTTTACTTCTAGCGGGGGAGCAGTACTTC. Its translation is CASSLLLAGEQYF.

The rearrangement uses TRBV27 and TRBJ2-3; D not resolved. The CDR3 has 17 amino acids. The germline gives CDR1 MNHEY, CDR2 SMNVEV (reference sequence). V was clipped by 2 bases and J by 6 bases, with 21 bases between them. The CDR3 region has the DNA TGTGCCAGCAGTTTAGTAGCCCGACTCTACTTGGAGGATACGCAGTATTTT. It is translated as CASSLVARLYLEDTQYF.

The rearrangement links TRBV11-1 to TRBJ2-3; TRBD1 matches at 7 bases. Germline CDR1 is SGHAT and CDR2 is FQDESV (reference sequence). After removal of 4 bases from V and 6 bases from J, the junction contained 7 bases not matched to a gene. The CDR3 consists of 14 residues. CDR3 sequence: CASSSRTGLDTQYF. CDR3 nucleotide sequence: TGTGCCAGCAGCTCCCGGACAGGTTTGGATACGCAGTATTTT.

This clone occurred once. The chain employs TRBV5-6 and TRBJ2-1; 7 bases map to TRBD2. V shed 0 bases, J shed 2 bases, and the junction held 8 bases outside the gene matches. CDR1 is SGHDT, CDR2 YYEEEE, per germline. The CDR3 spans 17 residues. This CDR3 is CASSLVGGGIPYNEQFF. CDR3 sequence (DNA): TGTGCCAGCAGCTTGGTCGGGGGAGGGATTCCCTACAATGAGCAGTTCTTC.

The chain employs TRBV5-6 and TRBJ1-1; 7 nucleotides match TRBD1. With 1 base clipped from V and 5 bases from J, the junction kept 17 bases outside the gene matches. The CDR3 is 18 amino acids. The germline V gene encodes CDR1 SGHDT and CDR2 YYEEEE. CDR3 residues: CASSLIKTNRGRGTEAFF. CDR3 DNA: TGTGCCAGCAGCTTGATCAAGACCAACAGGGGCAGAGGGACTGAAGCTTTCTTT.

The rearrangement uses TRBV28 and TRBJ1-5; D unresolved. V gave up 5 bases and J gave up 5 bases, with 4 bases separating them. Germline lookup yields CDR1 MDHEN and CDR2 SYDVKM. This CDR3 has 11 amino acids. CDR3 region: CASSRYQPQHF. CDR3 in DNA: TGTGCCAGCAGTCGTTATCAGCCCCAGCATTTT.

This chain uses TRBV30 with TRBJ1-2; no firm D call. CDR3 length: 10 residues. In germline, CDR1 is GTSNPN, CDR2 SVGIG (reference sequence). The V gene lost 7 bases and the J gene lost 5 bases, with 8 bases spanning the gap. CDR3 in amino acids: CAFWSYGYTF. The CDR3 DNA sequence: TGTGCCTTTTGGAGTTATGGCTACACCTTC. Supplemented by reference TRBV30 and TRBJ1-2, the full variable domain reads SQTIHQWPATLVQPVGSPLSLECTVEGTSNPNLYWYRQAAGRGLQLLFYSVGIGQISSEVPQNLSASRPQDRQFILSSKKLLLSDSGFYLCAFWSYGYTFGSGTRLTVV.

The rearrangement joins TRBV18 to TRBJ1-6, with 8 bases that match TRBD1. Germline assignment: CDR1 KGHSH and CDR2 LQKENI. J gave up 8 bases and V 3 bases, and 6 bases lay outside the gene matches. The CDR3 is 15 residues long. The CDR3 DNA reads TGTGCCAGCTCACCCACAGGGGGTTACGATTCACCCCTCCACTTT. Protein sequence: CASSPTGGYDSPLHF.

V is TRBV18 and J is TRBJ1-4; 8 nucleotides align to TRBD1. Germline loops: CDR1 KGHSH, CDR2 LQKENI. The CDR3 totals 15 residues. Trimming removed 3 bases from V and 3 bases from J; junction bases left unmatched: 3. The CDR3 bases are TGTGCCAGCTCACCGAAGACAGGGGCTAATGAAAAACTGTTTTTT. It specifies CASSPKTGANEKLFF.

Here the CDR3 reads CASSPTTGNEQYF. Written as DNA, the CDR3 is TGTGCCAGCAGTCCTACAACAGGGAACGAGCAGTACTTC. J is TRBJ2-7 and V is TRBV7-6, with D maybe TRBD1 (6 bases). This CDR3 region has 13 residues. Per the germline V gene, CDR1 is SGHVS and CDR2 is FNYEAQ. With 6 bases removed from V and 5 bases from J, the gap between germline ends came to 14 bases.

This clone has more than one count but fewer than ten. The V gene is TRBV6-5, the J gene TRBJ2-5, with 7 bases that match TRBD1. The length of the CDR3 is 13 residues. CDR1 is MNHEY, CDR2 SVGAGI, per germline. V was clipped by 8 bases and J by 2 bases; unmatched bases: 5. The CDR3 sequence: CASGTANQETQYF. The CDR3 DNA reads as TGTGCCAGCGGGACAGCGAATCAAGAGACCCAGTACTTC.

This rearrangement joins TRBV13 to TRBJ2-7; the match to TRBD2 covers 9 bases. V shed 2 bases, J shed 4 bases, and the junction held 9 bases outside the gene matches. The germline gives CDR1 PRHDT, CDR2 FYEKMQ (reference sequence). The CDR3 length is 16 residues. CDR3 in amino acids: CASSLLGGRAGYEQYF. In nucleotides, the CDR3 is TGTGCCAGCAGCTTATTAGGCGGGAGGGCCGGATACGAGCAGTACTTC.

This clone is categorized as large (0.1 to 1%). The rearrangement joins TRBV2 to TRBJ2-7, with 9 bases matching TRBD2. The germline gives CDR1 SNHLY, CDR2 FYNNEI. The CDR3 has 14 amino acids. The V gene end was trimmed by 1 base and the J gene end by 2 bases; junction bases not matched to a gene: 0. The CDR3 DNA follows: TGTGCCAGCAGTGAAGGGACTAGCGCCTACGAGCAGTACTTC. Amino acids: CASSEGTSAYEQYF.

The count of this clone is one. The CDR3 nucleotides read TGTGCCAGCATCACAGGGGGTACGAACACCGGGGAGCTGTTTTTT. It encodes CASITGGTNTGELFF. The V and J genes are TRBV27 and TRBJ2-2; 8 nucleotides match TRBD1. V lost 7 bases, J lost 0 bases, and 4 bases stayed unmatched. Per the germline V gene, CDR1 is MNHEY and CDR2 is SMNVEV (reference sequence). This CDR3 is 15 amino acids long.

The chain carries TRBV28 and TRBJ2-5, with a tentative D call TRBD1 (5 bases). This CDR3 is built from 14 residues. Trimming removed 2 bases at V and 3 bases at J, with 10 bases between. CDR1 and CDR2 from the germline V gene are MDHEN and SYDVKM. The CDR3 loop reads CASSLGQEEETQYF. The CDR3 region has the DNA TGTGCCAGCAGTTTAGGACAAGAGGAAGAGACCCAGTACTTC.

CDR3: CAIVDTLNQPQHF. CDR3 DNA sequence: TGTGCCATCGTGGACACCCTAAATCAGCCCCAGCATTTT. The chain couples TRBV28 to TRBJ1-5; D might be TRBD1 (5 bases). Trimming took off 10 bases at V and 4 bases at J, with 14 bases between the two ends. The CDR3 totals 13 residues. Germline CDR1 MDHEN, CDR2 SYDVKM. Based on the CDR3 plus reference TRBV28 and TRBJ1-5, the full variable domain is DVKVTQSSRYLVKRTGEKVFLECVQDMDHENMFWYRQDPGLGLRLIYFSYDVKMKEKGDIPEGYSVSREKKERFSLILESASTNQTSMYLCAIVDTLNQPQHFGDGTRLSIL.